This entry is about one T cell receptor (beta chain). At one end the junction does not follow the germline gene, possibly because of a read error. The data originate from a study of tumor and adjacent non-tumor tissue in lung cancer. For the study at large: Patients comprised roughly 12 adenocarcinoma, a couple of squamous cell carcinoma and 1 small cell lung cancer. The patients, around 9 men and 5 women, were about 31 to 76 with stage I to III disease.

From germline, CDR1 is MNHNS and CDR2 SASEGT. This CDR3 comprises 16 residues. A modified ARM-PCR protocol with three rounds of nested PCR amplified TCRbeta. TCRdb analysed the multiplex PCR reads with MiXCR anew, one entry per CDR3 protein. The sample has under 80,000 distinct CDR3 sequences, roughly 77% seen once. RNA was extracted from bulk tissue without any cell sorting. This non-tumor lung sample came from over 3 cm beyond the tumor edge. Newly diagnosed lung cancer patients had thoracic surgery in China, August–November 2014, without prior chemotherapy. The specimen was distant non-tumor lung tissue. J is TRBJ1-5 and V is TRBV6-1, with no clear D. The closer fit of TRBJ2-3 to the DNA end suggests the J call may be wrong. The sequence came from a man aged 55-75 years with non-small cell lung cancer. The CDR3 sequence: CPSRQVRGSHNQPQYF. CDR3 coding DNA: TGTCCCAGCAGACAAGTGAGAGGCAGCCACAATCAGCCCCAGTATTTT.